This TCR beta chain was found in a study of response to subunit inactivated influenza vaccine. Study conclusions and caveats: After each seasonal influenza vaccination, few new T cells are recruited, the authors suggested.

This clonotype occurred a few times. Its matching antigen is unknown. Compared with germline, one end of the junction differs, possibly owing to a read error. The CDR3 is 12 amino acids. TCRdb re-analysed the RT-PCR reads in MiXCR, keeping a single row per CDR3 protein. The sample holds 400,000 to 650,000 distinct CDR3 sequences; 6.5% to 8% are singletons and the top ten take around 12%. The V call is TRBV12-3 or TRBV12-4, the J call TRBJ2-1; the match to TRBD2 covers 12 bases. This specimen was PBMCs from blood, taken 23 to 25 months after vaccination. The clonotype originates from a man between 50 and 75 years old who received an inactivated influenza vaccine. The CDR3 loop reads CASSPGLAGTHF. CDR3 DNA sequence: TGTGCCAGCAGTCCAGGACTAGCGGGGACCCACTTC.